A selection of T cell receptor beta chains follows, all from one sample in a study of neurological immune-mediated disorders. From the 5' RACE reads, TCRdb called clonotypes with MiXCR, one entry per CDR3 protein. The table includes 50,000 to 70,000 distinct CDR3 sequences, 4.5% detected once. Sequenced input: PBMCs. Source of these receptors: a man aged 25-40 years with multiple sclerosis. CDR3s include the opening cysteine and the closing phenylalanine or tryptophan. A D gene is named only where the DNA matches it firmly. Rows may omit the clone size; those that give it use once, few, many or a size class.

v_gene,d_gene,abundance,j_gene,CDR3nt,CDR3aa
TRBV15,NA,many,TRBJ1-5,TGTGCCACCAGCAGAGATAAAGGTAGCAATCAGCCCCAGCATTTT,CATSRDKGSNQPQHF
TRBV7-9,NA,many,TRBJ1-1,TGTGCCAGCAGCTTAGGAGCCATGAACACTGAAGCTTTCTTT,CASSLGAMNTEAFF
TRBV5-1,TRBD2,many,TRBJ2-7,TGCGCCAGCAGCTCGCAGACTAGCGGGGGATCGGAGCAGTACTTC,CASSSQTSGGSEQYF
TRBV10-3,TRBD1,many,TRBJ2-7,TGTGCCATCAGTGAGAAGCCAGGGGGCGGCTACGAGCAGTACTTC,CAISEKPGGGYEQYF
TRBV11-2,NA,many,TRBJ1-1,TGTGCCAGCAGCTTAGAACCCGGGGGGAACACTGAAGCTTTCTTT,CASSLEPGGNTEAFF
TRBV5-1,TRBD1,many,TRBJ1-1,TGCGCCAGCAGCTTGGCTCAGTACGGGACAGGGACAACTGAAGCTTTCTTT,CASSLAQYGTGTTEAFF
TRBV5-1,NA,many,TRBJ2-3,TGCGCCAGCAGCTTGATCGCAGCAGATACGCAGTATTTT,CASSLIAADTQYF
TRBV5-1,TRBD1,many,TRBJ2-5,TGCGCCAGCAGCTCCCGACGGGACAGGGGGAGGGAGACCCAGTACTTC,CASSSRRDRGRETQYF
TRBV6-5,TRBD1,NA,TRBJ1-1,TGTGCCAGCAGTTACTTGCAGGGGGACACTGAAGCTTTCTTT,CASSYLQGDTEAFF
TRBV27,NA,many,TRBJ2-7,TGTGCCAGCAGTTTATCGAATGCCCGTAAGCAGTACTTC,CASSLSNARKQYF
TRBV20-1,NA,many,TRBJ1-4,TGCAGTGCTGAACAGGGAAACGGTGAAAAACTGTTTTTT,CSAEQGNGEKLFF
TRBV6-6,NA,many,TRBJ1-5,TGTGCCAGCAGTCCCTCCCTGTCCATGCCCCAGCATTTT,CASSPSLSMPQHF
TRBV5-6,TRBD1,many,TRBJ1-1,TGTGCCAGCAGCTGCGTGGACAGGGATGACACTGAAGCTTTCTTT,CASSCVDRDDTEAFF
TRBV3-1,NA,NA,TRBJ2-3,TGTGCCAGCACCCATGGGGGGTCATGGAACACAGATACGCAGTATTTT,CASTHGGSWNTDTQYF
TRBV20-1,NA,many,TRBJ2-5,TGCAGTGCTTTCGGTGCAGGGGAGACCCAGTACTTC,CSAFGAGETQYF
TRBV7-8,TRBD2,many,TRBJ2-1,TGTGCCAGCAGCTTACCTAGCGGGGGATACAATGAGCAGTTCTTC,CASSLPSGGYNEQFF
TRBV12-3/TRBV12-4,NA,many,TRBJ2-1,TGTGCCCCCCGGGCCGCCAATTCCAATGAGCAGTTCTTC,CAPRAANSNEQFF
TRBV4-1,TRBD1,many,TRBJ1-1,TGCGCCAGCAGCCCAAGGATCGAGGGGGCTCTTCTCTCAGCTTTCTTT,CASSPRIEGALLSAFF
TRBV5-1,NA,many,TRBJ1-1,TGCGCCAGCAGCTTGGTCCCTACAGGCGGAAACACTGAAGCTTTCTTT,CASSLVPTGGNTEAFF
TRBV4-1,TRBD1,many,TRBJ1-2,TGCGCCAGCAGCCAAGACCCTCTGCCTCGGACAGGGAGGGACTATGGCTACACCTTC,CASSQDPLPRTGRDYGYTF
TRBV11-2,TRBD1,few,TRBJ2-4,TGTGCCAGCAGCTTAATAGGACAGGTCCTAGCCAAAAACATTCAGTACTTC,CASSLIGQVLAKNIQYF
TRBV5-1,TRBD1,many,TRBJ2-6,TGCGCCAGCAGCTTGGCAGGGGGCCTTTCTGGGGCCAACGTCCTGACTTTC,CASSLAGGLSGANVLTF
TRBV20-1,NA,few,TRBJ2-1,TGCAGTGCTAGAGTGCGGCGGGCAAACTCCTACAATGAGCAGTTCTTC,CSARVRRANSYNEQFF
TRBV25-1,TRBD1,many,TRBJ1-1,TGTGCCAGCAGTGATAAAGGGACAGGGGTCACTGAAGCTTTCTTT,CASSDKGTGVTEAFF
TRBV4-1,NA,NA,TRBJ1-5,TGCGCCAGCAGGTTCTCCCTTACAGACTTCCAGCCCCAGCATTTT,CASRFSLTDFQPQHF
TRBV5-1,NA,many,TRBJ1-1,TGCGCCAGCAGCTTAACTCTACAGAGATGGAACACTGAAGCTTTCTTT,CASSLTLQRWNTEAFF
TRBV7-2,NA,many,TRBJ1-2,TGTGCCAGCAGCGCAGGGACCCTCGGGGGCTACACCTTC,CASSAGTLGGYTF
TRBV3-1,NA,many,TRBJ2-1,TGTGCCAGCAGCTTCCGGATCGGGAATGAGCAGTTCTTC,CASSFRIGNEQFF
TRBV7-9,NA,many,TRBJ2-7,TGTGCCAGCAGCAACTCGAGGGAGCAGTACTTC,CASSNSREQYF
TRBV10-3,NA,NA,TRBJ1-5,TGTGCCACCAGACAGCCTAATCAGCCCCAGCATTTT,CATRQPNQPQHF
TRBV11-2,NA,few,TRBJ2-1,TGTGCCAGCAGCCTCCACAATGAGCAGTTCTTC,CASSLHNEQFF
TRBV14,NA,many,TRBJ1-1,TGTGCCAGCAGCCAAGATTTCGGCAGACGCACTGAAGCTTTCTTT,CASSQDFGRRTEAFF
TRBV6-5,NA,many,TRBJ1-1,TGTGCCAGCAGCAGGGGAGACGCGGCCGATGAAGCTTTCTTT,CASSRGDAADEAFF
TRBV7-8,NA,many,TRBJ2-1,TGTGCCAGCAGCCCACCAGGCAGCCTCAATGAGCAGTTCTTC,CASSPPGSLNEQFF
TRBV11-1,TRBD1,many,TRBJ1-3,TGTGCCAGCAGCCAACCGACAGGGGGAAACACCATATATTTT,CASSQPTGGNTIYF
TRBV4-1,NA,medium-sized,TRBJ1-5,TGCGCCAGCAGCCAAGAGCCCAGGGAGCCCCAGCATTTT,CASSQEPREPQHF
TRBV9,NA,NA,TRBJ1-6,TGTGCCAGCAGCCCTGAGGTGAATTCACCCCTCAACTTT,CASSPEVNSPLNF